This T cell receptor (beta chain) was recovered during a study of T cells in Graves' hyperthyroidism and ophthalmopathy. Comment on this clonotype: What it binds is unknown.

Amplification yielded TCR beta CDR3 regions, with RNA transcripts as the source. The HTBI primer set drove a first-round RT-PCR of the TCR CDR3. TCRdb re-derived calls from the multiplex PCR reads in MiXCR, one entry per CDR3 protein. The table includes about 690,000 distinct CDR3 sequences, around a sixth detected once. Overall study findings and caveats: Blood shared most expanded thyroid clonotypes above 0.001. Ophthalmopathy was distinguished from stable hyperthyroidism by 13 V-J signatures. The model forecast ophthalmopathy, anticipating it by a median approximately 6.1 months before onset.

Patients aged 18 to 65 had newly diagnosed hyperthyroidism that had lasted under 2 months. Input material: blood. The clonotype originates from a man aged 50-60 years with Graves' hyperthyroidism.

In DNA, the CDR3 is TGTGCCACCAGTGATTCTACGGGCACTAACTACTACAATGAGCAGTTCTTC. Translating gives CATSDSTGTNYYNEQFF. The chain uses TRBV24-1 and TRBJ2-1; D not certain. Germline CDR1 is KGHDR and CDR2 is SFDVKD. The V gene lost 2 bases and the J gene lost 3 bases, with 16 bases spanning the gap. There are 17 residues in the CDR3.